These T cell receptor beta chains were read from a single sample in a study of brain T cells in children with intractable seizures. This table comes from immunoSEQ multiplex PCR, and its TCRdb copy is limited to in-frame clones, with some not included. The sample holds about 76,000 clones, 85% to 95% seen once. The specimen was peripheral blood, collected at surgery. The origin of the receptors is a boy under three years old with tuberous sclerosis and intractable seizures. Both conserved end residues are part of each CDR3. The D gene is left open where the match is weak. Expanded clones are given a class, and other clones once, few, many or no size at all.

NA	NA	TRBV7-2	TRBJ1-2	TGTGCCAGCAGCTTAGCGTCGGGGGCAGGCTACACCTTC	CASSLASGAGYTF
NA	once	TRBV2	TRBJ2-3	TGTGCCAGCAGTCGCGGGGCCAGCACAGATACGCAGTATTTT	CASSRGASTDTQYF
TRBD2	NA	TRBV5-1	TRBJ2-1	TGCGCCAGCAGCTTTATAACTAGCGGGAGGGCCAATGAGCAGTTCTTC	CASSFITSGRANEQFF
NA	NA	TRBV18	TRBJ1-1	TGTGCCAGCTCACCACCGAAAGGGGCGAACACTGAAGCTTTCTTT	CASSPPKGANTEAFF
NA	NA	TRBV7-8	TRBJ1-2	TGTGCCAGCAGCTCCCGGGGGATCTATGGCTACACCTTC	CASSSRGIYGYTF
TRBD1	NA	TRBV28	TRBJ1-2	TGTGCCAGCAGTGGAGGACAGGGGTTGGGGTACTATGGCTACACCTTC	CASSGGQGLGYYGYTF
NA	once	TRBV5-4	TRBJ2-3	TGTGCCAGCAGCTTGGTGAGCGGCACAGATACGCAGTATTTT	CASSLVSGTDTQYF
TRBD2	NA	TRBV3-1/TRBV3-2	TRBJ2-3	TGTGCCAGCAGCCATACCCTAGCGGGGGGGCGAGGGGATACGCAGTATTTT	CASSHTLAGGRGDTQYF
NA	once	TRBV24-1	TRBJ1-2	TGTGCCACCAGTGACCCAGACTTAACGGATGGCTACACCTTC	CATSDPDLTDGYTF
NA	once	TRBV13	TRBJ1-2	TGTGCCAGCAGCTTAGAGAATAACTATGGCTACACCTTC	CASSLENNYGYTF
NA	NA	TRBV29-1	TRBJ1-1	TGCAGCGTCCCGGTCGGGGGCAGGAACACTGAAGCTTTCTTT	CSVPVGGRNTEAFF
NA	NA	TRBV12-3/TRBV12-4	TRBJ1-1	TGTGCCAGCAGTTTAACAGGCAACACTGAAGCTTTCTTT	CASSLTGNTEAFF
TRBD1	NA	TRBV18	TRBJ1-4	TGTGCCAGCTCACCCGCGGACAGGAGGGAAAAACTGTTTTTT	CASSPADRREKLFF
NA	NA	TRBV19	TRBJ2-7	TGTGCCAGTAGTGTGGATCTCATGGCATGGAAACCCTACGAGCAGTACTTC	CASSVDLMAWKPYEQYF
NA	NA	TRBV5-1	TRBJ1-2	TGCGCCAGCAGCTTGGCCGTCGGCAGGGATACGGCAGGCTATGGCTACACCTTC	CASSLAVGRDTAGYGYTF
TRBD2	NA	TRBV27	TRBJ2-5	TGTGCCAGCAATCCACACCCGGGACTAGCGGAAGAGACCCAGTACTTC	CASNPHPGLAEETQYF
NA	NA	TRBV6-4	TRBJ1-2	TGTGCCAGCAGTGACTCAACAGGGAACTATGGCTACACCTTC	CASSDSTGNYGYTF
NA	NA	TRBV3-1/TRBV3-2	TRBJ2-7	TGTGCCAGCAGCCAGTACTCCTACGAGCAGTACTTC	CASSQYSYEQYF
TRBD2	few	TRBV4-1	TRBJ2-7	TGCGCCAGCAGCCCACTAGCGGGGGAGCAGTACTTC	CASSPLAGEQYF
NA	NA	TRBV19	TRBJ1-2	TGTGCCAGTTGGACGATAAGGTCGAACTATGGCTACACCTTC	CASWTIRSNYGYTF
NA	NA	TRBV5-6	TRBJ1-1	TGTGCCAGCAGCTCAACAGGGATCACTGAAGCTTTCTTT	CASSSTGITEAFF
NA	NA	TRBV6-5	TRBJ1-2	TGTGCCAGCAGTCGCGGACCGACCGACTATGGCTACACCTTC	CASSRGPTDYGYTF
NA	NA	TRBV5-6	TRBJ1-4	TGTGCCAGCAGCTTAAGGTCCGCAAACCGGGAAAAACTGTTTTTT	CASSLRSANREKLFF
TRBD2	NA	TRBV3-1/TRBV3-2	TRBJ2-5	TGTGCCAGCACCGGGAGGGGTTTGGAGACCCAGTACTTC	CASTGRGLETQYF
TRBD2	NA	TRBV13	TRBJ2-3	TGTGCCAGCAGTTGGCGGACTAGCGGACGCACAGATACGCAGTATTTT	CASSWRTSGRTDTQYF
NA	once	TRBV11-2	TRBJ2-1	TGTGCCAGCAGCTTATTAGGGGGGGTAATCAATGAGCAGTTCTTC	CASSLLGGVINEQFF
NA	NA	TRBV3-1/TRBV3-2	TRBJ1-6	TGTGCCAGCAGCCAAGGGGGCACAGATTATAATTCACCCCTCCACTTT	CASSQGGTDYNSPLHF
TRBD2	NA	TRBV9	TRBJ2-5	TGTGCCAGCAGCGCGTCTAGCGGGGGGGCGGGGCAGACCCAGTACTTC	CASSASSGGAGQTQYF
NA	NA	TRBV4-1	TRBJ1-2	TGCGCCAGCAGCCAAGAGGAACAGGGTGCGTATGGCTACACCTTC	CASSQEEQGAYGYTF
NA	NA	TRBV29-1	TRBJ2-3	TGCAGCGGTGCGCGTACTAGCACAGATACGCAGTATTTT	CSGARTSTDTQYF
NA	NA	TRBV5-1	TRBJ1-1	TGCGCCAGCAGCTTGTTAGGCACTGAAGCTTTCTTT	CASSLLGTEAFF
TRBD2	NA	TRBV2	TRBJ2-7	TGTGCCATCATTAGCGGGAGCAGCTCCTACGAGCAGTACTTC	CAIISGSSSYEQYF
TRBD2	NA	TRBV11-3	TRBJ2-7	TGTGCCAGCAGCTTAGATCTTTGGGCGGGAGTTGTCCACGAGCAGTACTTC	CASSLDLWAGVVHEQYF
NA	once	TRBV2	TRBJ2-3	TGTGCTACCCCGTCCAGCACAGATACGCAGTATTTT	CATPSSTDTQYF
TRBD1	NA	TRBV27	TRBJ2-2	TGTGCCAGCAGTTCCTACAGGGGAAAGGGCGGGGAGCTGTTTTTT	CASSSYRGKGGELFF
NA	NA	TRBV5-8	TRBJ2-5	TGTGCCAGCATCCTTTTCGGGGAGACCCAGTACTTC	CASILFGETQYF
NA	NA	TRBV5-6	TRBJ2-2	TGTGCCAGCAGCTTGGAAGGGGCTGGGCCGAACACCGGGGAGCTGTTTTTT	CASSLEGAGPNTGELFF
NA	NA	TRBV12-2	TRBJ1-6	TGTGCAAGTCGCTTTCTTTTGAGGACGTACAAATTTGGCTCACCCCTCCACTTT	CASRFLLRTYKFGSPLHF
NA	NA	TRBV2	TRBJ1-5	TGTGCCAGCAGCGTGGAAGCTATACTCGATAGCAATCAGCCCCAGCATTTT	CASSVEAILDSNQPQHF
NA	few	TRBV7-6	TRBJ1-3	TGTGCCAGCAGCTTAGCGGGAATAAGACAGGTCCTTGGAAACACCATATATTTT	CASSLAGIRQVLGNTIYF
NA	once	TRBV4-1	TRBJ2-7	TGCGCCAGCAGCCAAGATGACACCAGGGGAGCCTACGAGCAGTACTTC	CASSQDDTRGAYEQYF